Here is one TCR beta chain with its context. Its antigen remains unknown. The data were produced by immunoSEQ multiplex PCR, yet TCRdb's version contains in-frame clones alone and is incomplete. The repertoire holds roughly 14,000 clones, with around 86% as singletons. The entry originates in a study of PD-1 blockade in mismatch repair-deficient tumors. Study observations and caveats: About 4.5% of the roughly 140 peptide-expanded blood TCRs were also found in tumor.

The time point: 10-day in vitro stimulation with candidate neoantigen peptide 6. Mismatch repair deficiency was confirmed in all patients, by PCR or immunohistochemistry. Each of about seven ELISpot-reactive candidate peptides was used for approximately 11-day stimulation. The CDR3 covers 15 residues. Germline CDR1 is SGHDN and CDR2 is FVKESK. Trimming cost V 5 bases and J 1 base, with 14 bases left between them. This TCR was recovered from an adult with mismatch repair-deficient cancer. This specimen consisted of cells cultured in vitro, obtained from a patient treated with pembrolizumab. The V call is TRBV14, the J call TRBJ1-1; D remains ambiguous. In nucleotides, the CDR3 is TGTGCCAGCAGCAGCTGGAGGGTGTCGAACACTGAAGCTTTCTTT. Amino acid sequence: CASSSWRVSNTEAFF.